The 10 T cell receptor beta chains below come from one sample, sequenced in a study of blood T cell repertoires in COVID-19. The data were produced by immunoSEQ multiplex PCR, yet TCRdb's version contains in-frame clones alone and is incomplete. The sample includes some 70,000 clones, 70% to 85% of them seen just once. Sequences were obtained from peripheral blood. Every receptor here comes from a woman between 50 and 59 years old with acute or convalescent COVID-19.

The V and J genes are TRBV19 and TRBJ1-5; D remains unclear. The V end was cut by 5 bases, the J end by 2 bases, with 10 bases between. Germline lookup yields CDR1 LNHDA and CDR2 SQIVND (reference sequence). This CDR3 is built from 14 residues. CDR3 nucleotides: TGTGCCAGTAGTTTCTTGGAGGGCAATCAGCCCCAGCATTTT. Translating it yields CASSFLEGNQPQHF.

The CDR3 here is CASSHWTAGTDTQYF. The CDR3 coding sequence is TGTGCCAGCAGTCATTGGACAGCTGGCACAGATACGCAGTATTTT. The chain uses TRBV6-2 or TRBV6-3 and TRBJ2-3, with D perhaps TRBD1 (6 bases). Trimming removed 5 bases at V and 1 base at J, with 13 bases between. Per the germline V gene, CDR1 is MNHEY and CDR2 is SVGEGT. The CDR3 is made up of 15 amino acids.

This sequence joins TRBV15 and TRBJ1-2, with 7 positions matching TRBD1. CDR3 size: 15 residues. CDR1 is LNHNV, CDR2 YYDKDF, per germline (reference sequence). V dropped 1 base and J dropped 2; count of bases not matched to a gene: 4. The CDR3 is CATSRGQGKNYGYTF. The CDR3 DNA reads TGTGCCACCAGCAGAGGACAGGGTAAAAACTATGGCTACACCTTC.

This chain joins TRBV5-1 and TRBJ2-3; 11 bases map to TRBD2. The CDR3 totals 15 residues. With 4 bases clipped from V and 1 base from J, the junction kept 2 bases outside the gene matches. CDR1 and CDR2 (germline): SGHRS, YFSETQ. CDR3 bases: TGCGCCAGCAGCCTTAGCGGGGGGGGCACAGATACGCAGTATTTT. Translation gives CASSLSGGGTDTQYF.

This sequence joins TRBV11-2 and TRBJ2-1, with 8 nucleotides matching TRBD2. Germline V gene data show CDR1 as SGHAT and CDR2 as FQNNGV. The trim removed 5 bases at V and 6 bases at J, leaving 15 bases unmatched. CDR3 length: 17 amino acids. In DNA, the CDR3 is TGTGCCAGCAGCCCTCCTGGCGGGGGGCAGAAGGGCAATGAGCAGTTCTTC. Protein sequence: CASSPPGGGQKGNEQFF.

V gene TRBV7-6 combines with J gene TRBJ2-7; D may be TRBD2 (5 bases). From germline, CDR1 is SGHVS and CDR2 FNYEAQ. The CDR3 contains 17 residues. Trimming pared 0 bases from V and 7 bases from J, leaving 22 bases between. CDR3 sequence: CASSLALCSVRMREQYF. DNA for the CDR3: TGTGCCAGCAGCTTAGCGCTCTGTAGCGTACGAATGCGGGAGCAGTACTTC.

V usage is TRBV7-3 and J usage is TRBJ1-1; D unclear. The CDR3 extends over 14 amino acids. Trimming shortened V by 0 bases and J by 8 bases, and 13 bases separated the two germline ends. Germline lookup yields CDR1 SGHTA and CDR2 FQGTGA. The CDR3 region is CASSLTPSSPEAFF. The CDR3 DNA follows: TGTGCCAGCAGCTTAACCCCGAGCTCACCAGAAGCTTTCTTT.

This clone has only a few counts. J is TRBJ1-1 and V is TRBV4-3; D unclear. CDR3 size: 14 residues. The germline V gene has CDR1 LGHNA and CDR2 YSLEER. V lost 1 base and J 3 bases, leaving 9 bases between the germline ends. CDR3 sequence: CASSQGYTDTEAFF. Written as DNA, the CDR3 is TGCGCCAGCAGCCAAGGTTATACGGACACTGAAGCTTTCTTT.

CDR3 bases: TGTGCCAGCAGTTGGGGGGCTGAAGCTTTCTTT. Encoded protein: CASSWGAEAFF. This sequence joins TRBV28 and TRBJ1-1, with D perhaps TRBD1 (5 bases). V was pared by 4 bases and J by 6 bases, with 6 bases between. CDR1 and CDR2 (germline): MDHEN, SYDVKM. The CDR3 spans 11 residues.

This clone was recorded once. J is TRBJ2-3 and V is TRBV4-2; weak D call: TRBD2 (5 bases). Per the germline V gene, CDR1 is LGHNA and CDR2 is YNFKEQ. V was clipped by 1 base and J by 2 bases, with 13 bases between them. The CDR3 covers 16 residues. The CDR3: CASSQVDAEATDTQYF. The CDR3 region has the DNA TGTGCCAGCAGCCAAGTTGACGCGGAGGCCACAGATACGCAGTATTTT.